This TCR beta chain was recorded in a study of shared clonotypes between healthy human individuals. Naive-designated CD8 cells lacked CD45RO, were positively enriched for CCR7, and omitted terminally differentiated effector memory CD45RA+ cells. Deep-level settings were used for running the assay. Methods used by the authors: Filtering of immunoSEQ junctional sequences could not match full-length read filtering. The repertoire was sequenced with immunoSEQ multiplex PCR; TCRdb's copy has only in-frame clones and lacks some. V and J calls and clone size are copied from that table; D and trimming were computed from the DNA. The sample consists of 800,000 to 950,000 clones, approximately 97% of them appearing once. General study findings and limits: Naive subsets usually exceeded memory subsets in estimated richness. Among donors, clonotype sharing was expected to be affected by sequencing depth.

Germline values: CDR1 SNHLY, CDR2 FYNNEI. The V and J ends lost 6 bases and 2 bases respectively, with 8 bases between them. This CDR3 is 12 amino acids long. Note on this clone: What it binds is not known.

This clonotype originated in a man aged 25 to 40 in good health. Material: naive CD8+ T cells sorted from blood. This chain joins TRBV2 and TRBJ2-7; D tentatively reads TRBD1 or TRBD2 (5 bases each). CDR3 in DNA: TGTGCCAGCAGAGGGACCCCCTACGAGCAGTACTTC. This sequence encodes CASRGTPYEQYF.